Each of the 28 T cell receptor beta chains below was sequenced from the same sample in a study of beta chain features in type 1 diabetes. Study outcomes and limitations: Type 1 diabetes patients had moderately but significantly shorter TCRB CDR3s in all four CD4+ subsets.

The study reverse transcribed the entire isolated RNA, so it sequenced expressed TCRB transcripts. Clones were sequenced by immunoSEQ multiplex PCR, and TCRdb holds only the in-frame ones, with some missing. The sample yields about 660,000 clones, about 14% seen once. These receptors have no identified antigens. Sequencing input: naive CD4+ T cells from blood. The receptors here all came from a young man with type 1 diabetes.

This clone was counted only a few times. The genes are TRBV11-2 and TRBJ2-1, with 12 bases lining up with TRBD2. This CDR3 region has 15 residues. CDR1 is SGHAT and CDR2 is FQNNGV in the germline V gene. V shed 6 bases, J shed 6 bases, and the junction held 6 bases outside the gene matches. The CDR3 DNA reads as TGTGCCAGCAGTTCTAGCGGGAGGGTCGGCAATGAGCAGTTCTTC. Its translation: CASSSSGRVGNEQFF.

The chain uses TRBV28 and TRBJ2-7; 12 bases align to TRBD2. This CDR3 has 16 amino acids. The V and J ends lost 5 bases and 5 bases, in that order; junction bases with no gene match: 10. From germline, CDR1 is MDHEN and CDR2 SYDVKM. The CDR3 DNA sequence: TGTGCCAGCAGTCCTGGGACTAGCGGGTTGGGGGACGAGCAGTACTTC. It translates to CASSPGTSGLGDEQYF.

The chain is built from TRBV6-6 and TRBJ1-5; the D gene is possibly TRBD1 (6 bases). Germline CDR1 and CDR2: MNHNY and SVGAGI (reference sequence). The V end lost 0 bases, the J end lost 5 bases, and 8 bases lay between the germline ends. The CDR3 runs 14 residues. DNA for the CDR3: TGTGCCAGCAGTTACTCAGGGGGAGATCAGCCCCAGCATTTT. It is translated as CASSYSGGDQPQHF.

The gene calls are TRBV28 and TRBJ1-5; 10 bases fit TRBD1. CDR1 is MDHEN and CDR2 is SYDVKM in the germline V gene. V shed 5 bases and J 5 bases; nucleotides not matched to a gene: 3. This CDR3 is 14 amino acids long. The CDR3 protein is CASSLTGGYQPQHF. CDR3 bases: TGTGCCAGCAGTCTGACAGGGGGCTATCAGCCCCAGCATTTT.

This clone was seen more than once but under ten times. The gene calls are TRBV7-2 and TRBJ2-7; D may correspond to TRBD1 or TRBD2 (5 bases each). CDR3 length: 14 residues. V gave up 2 bases and J gave up 5 bases, with 13 bases separating them. Germline CDR1 reads SGHTA; CDR2 reads FQGNSA. CDR3 sequence: CASSLTRGWDEQYF. The CDR3 DNA reads TGTGCCAGCAGCTTAACCCGGGGCTGGGACGAGCAGTACTTC.

The chain has TRBV5-1 and TRBJ2-5; no firm D call. The CDR3 extends over 14 amino acids. Germline V gene data show CDR1 as SGHRS and CDR2 as YFSETQ. Trimming removed 9 bases at V and 5 bases at J, with 20 bases between. CDR3 sequence reads: CATASNPASETQYF. Here the CDR3 DNA reads TGCGCCACCGCGTCGAACCCGGCGTCGGAGACCCAGTACTTC. Complete variable domain (other parts from reference TRBV5-1 and TRBJ2-5): KAGVTQTPRYLIKTRGQQVTLSCSPISGHRSVSWYQQTPGQGLQFLFEYFSETQRNKGNFPGRFSGRQFSNSRSEMNVSTLELGDSALYLCATASNPASETQYFGPGTRLLVL.

The CDR3 DNA reads TGTGCCAGCAGTTACCGAGGAACCGAAGGCCAAGAGACCCAGTACTTC. Encoded protein: CASSYRGTEGQETQYF. The gene calls are TRBV6-6 and TRBJ2-5; no reliable D call. CDR3 length equals 16 residues. Germline CDR1 reads MNHNY; CDR2 reads SVGAGI (reference sequence). V lost 2 bases to trimming and J lost 1 base, with 14 bases between them.

The table lists this clone with a few counts. The rearrangement joins TRBV11-2 to TRBJ2-1; maybe TRBD1 (6 bases). The CDR3 has 14 amino acids. CDR1 is SGHAT and CDR2 is FQNNGV in the germline V gene. V lost 3 bases and J 7 bases, leaving 13 bases between the germline ends. The CDR3 reads CASSFNRDWNEQFF. The CDR3 nucleotides are TGTGCCAGCAGCTTCAACAGGGATTGGAATGAGCAGTTCTTC.

This clone was seen a few times. V and J are TRBV27 and TRBJ2-7; D is perhaps TRBD1 or TRBD2 (5 bases each). Deletions cut 2 bases from V and 7 bases from J, with 18 bases between. The CDR3 is 15 amino acids. Per germline, CDR1 MNHEY and CDR2 SMNVEV (reference sequence). The CDR3 protein is CASSLDGGPRREQYF. The CDR3 DNA is TGTGCCAGCAGTTTAGATGGGGGACCTCGAAGGGAGCAGTACTTC.

This clone appeared a few times. The chain links TRBV18 to TRBJ1-1; 8 nucleotides line up with TRBD1. Germline lookup yields CDR1 KGHSH and CDR2 LQKENI. The CDR3 is 13 residues long. Trimming took 5 bases from V and 6 from J; bases not matched to a gene: 5. CDR3 in DNA: TGTGCCAGCTCATCAGGACAGGGCGCTGAAGCTTTCTTT. Amino acids: CASSSGQGAEAFF.

This clone was counted between two and nine times. The chain employs TRBV4-1 and TRBJ2-1; D might be TRBD1 (6 bases). Trimming cost V 7 bases and J 0 bases, with 13 bases left between them. This CDR3 is 15 amino acids long. Germline CDR1 reads MGHRA; CDR2 reads YSYEKL. CDR3 residues: CASTPGESSYNEQFF. The DNA of the CDR3 is TGCGCCAGCACCCCAGGGGAAAGCTCCTACAATGAGCAGTTCTTC.

V and J are TRBV5-4 and TRBJ2-1, with TRBD2 matching over 13 bases. This CDR3 is built from 17 residues. V trimming: 4 bases; J trimming: 2 bases; junction bases outside the gene matches: 6. Germline V lookup: CDR1 SGHNT, CDR2 YYREEE (reference sequence). The DNA of the CDR3 is TGTGCCAGCAGCCCCCGGACTAGCGGGGGAGCCTACAATGAGCAGTTCTTC. It specifies CASSPRTSGGAYNEQFF.

This clone was detected a few times. The chain joins TRBV6-1 to TRBJ2-1, with TRBD2 identical over 11 bases. This CDR3 is built from 14 residues. J gave up 4 bases and V 6 bases, and 2 bases lay outside the gene matches. Germline CDR1 is MNHNS and CDR2 is SASEGT. CDR3 protein: CASRGLADYNEQFF. CDR3 DNA: TGTGCCAGCAGGGGACTAGCGGATTACAATGAGCAGTTCTTC.

This chain joins TRBV29-1 and TRBJ1-2; D is perhaps TRBD1 (5 bases). From germline, CDR1 is SQVTM and CDR2 ANQGSEA. The CDR3 covers 11 residues. V was pared by 3 bases and J by 7 bases, with 9 bases between. DNA for the CDR3: TGCAGCGTTGATGGGGGAGCTGGCTACACCTTC. This gives the protein CSVDGGAGYTF.

This clone was found a few times. The rearrangement joins TRBV7-2 to TRBJ2-1; 9 nucleotides align to TRBD2. Germline lookup yields CDR1 SGHTA and CDR2 FQGNSA. The CDR3 is 14 residues long. Trimming took 0 bases from V and 15 from J; bases not matched to a gene: 9. CDR3 residues: CASSLAGPSGIRFF. The CDR3 DNA follows: TGTGCCAGCAGCTTAGCTGGGCCTAGCGGGATTAGGTTCTTC.

V is TRBV5-1 and J is TRBJ1-2; the D is unclear. V was shortened by 0 bases and J by 1 base, with 4 bases between the two germline ends. The CDR3 totals 13 residues. Germline V gene lookup returns CDR1 SGHRS and CDR2 YFSETQ. CDR3 nucleotides: TGCGCCAGCAGCTTGGGGGATAACTATGGCTACACCTTC. This encodes CASSLGDNYGYTF.

This clone was counted a few times. The J gene is TRBJ2-5, the V gene TRBV6-5; 8 nucleotides match TRBD2. CDR1 MNHEY and CDR2 SVGAGI come from the germline V gene. Losses at the gene ends were 4 bases for V and 2 bases for J; bases not matched to a gene: 6. The CDR3 totals 15 residues. The CDR3 nucleotides are TGTGCCAGCAGTTCAGCCTTAGCGGGACAAGAGACCCAGTACTTC. Amino acid sequence: CASSSALAGQETQYF.

This rearrangement joins TRBV9 to TRBJ1-2; no firm D call. CDR3 length equals 11 residues. The germline V gene encodes CDR1 SGDLS and CDR2 YYNGEE. V dropped 3 bases and J dropped 6 bases, with 6 bases sitting between them. In DNA form, the CDR3 reads TGTGCCAGCAGCGACCGACATGGCTACACCTTC. It is translated as CASSDRHGYTF.

This clone showed up just a few times. This chain connects TRBV28 to TRBJ1-2; possible D gene TRBD1, 5 bases. CDR3 length: 11 amino acids. V lost 11 bases, J lost 4 bases, and 11 bases lay in between. Per germline, CDR1 MDHEN and CDR2 SYDVKM. CDR3 sequence reads: CACRQSYGYTF. In DNA form, the CDR3 reads TGTGCCTGTCGACAGAGCTATGGCTACACCTTC.

The chain joins TRBV5-1 to TRBJ2-1; TRBD1 matches at 7 bases. The germline gives CDR1 SGHRS, CDR2 YFSETQ. The CDR3 is made up of 14 amino acids. V lost 2 bases, J lost 4 bases, and 3 bases stayed unmatched. CDR3 sequence (DNA): TGCGCCAGCAGCTTCGGGACAGATTACAATGAGCAGTTCTTC. Translation gives CASSFGTDYNEQFF.

The chain recombines TRBV20-1 with TRBJ2-7; D not resolved. CDR1 DFQATT and CDR2 SNEGSKA come from the germline V gene (reference sequence). This CDR3 contains 11 residues. The V end was cut by 5 bases, the J end by 2 bases, with 7 bases between. The CDR3 loop reads CSASFPYEQYF. As DNA, the CDR3 is TGCAGTGCTTCCTTCCCCTACGAGCAGTACTTC.

This clone was seen a few times. The J gene is TRBJ2-2, the V gene TRBV30, with 9 bases aligning to TRBD2. V trimming: 3 bases; J trimming: 1 base; junction bases outside the gene matches: 0. The CDR3 covers 14 residues. CDR1 and CDR2 from the germline V gene are GTSNPN and SVGIG (reference sequence). The CDR3 region has the DNA TGTGCCTGGAGACTAGCGGGGAACACCGGGGAGCTGTTTTTT. Protein sequence: CAWRLAGNTGELFF.

This clone was seen a few times. The CDR3 spells CASSSGTGETQYF. Written as DNA, the CDR3 is TGTGCCAGCAGCTCCGGGACAGGGGAGACCCAGTACTTC. The chain is built from TRBV6-5 and TRBJ2-5, with 9 bases matching TRBD1. Germline-derived CDR1 and CDR2 are MNHEY and SVGAGI. V lost 6 bases, J lost 5 bases, and 4 bases stayed unmatched. The CDR3 totals 13 residues.

Only a few counts were recorded for this clone. Other DNA sequences from this sample encode an identical CDR3 as well. The chain uses TRBV28 and TRBJ1-1; D not certain. This CDR3 has 13 residues. CDR1 and CDR2 from the germline V gene are MDHEN and SYDVKM. V shed 6 bases and J shed 3 bases, with 11 bases lying between them. The CDR3 DNA sequence: TGTGCCAGCAGCCTAGACCGGTACACTGAAGCTTTCTTT. Translating gives CASSLDRYTEAFF.

This clone was picked up a small number of times. V is TRBV29-1 and J is TRBJ1-5, with D maybe TRBD1 (5 bases). This CDR3 spans 16 amino acids. Per germline, CDR1 SQVTM and CDR2 ANQGSEA. Trimming cost V 4 bases and J 0 bases, with 16 bases left between them. CDR3 region: CSVVVGGPYSNQPQHF. In DNA form, the CDR3 reads TGCAGCGTTGTCGTCGGGGGTCCCTATAGCAATCAGCCCCAGCATTTT.

This clone was counted a few times. The chain recombines TRBV6-5 with TRBJ2-7, with 9 bases that match TRBD2. V lost 3 bases to trimming and J lost 4 bases; unmatched junction nucleotides: 7. Germline V gene sequence: CDR1 MNHEY, CDR2 SVGAGI. The CDR3 runs to 15 residues. The CDR3 loop is CASSYTSGREYEQYF. In DNA form, the CDR3 reads TGTGCCAGCAGTTATACTAGCGGGCGAGAGTACGAGCAGTACTTC.

This chain connects TRBV6-5 to TRBJ1-2; 7 nucleotides line up with TRBD1. V shed 5 bases, J shed 13 bases, and the junction held 16 bases outside the gene matches. The CDR3 has 14 amino acids. The germline V gene has CDR1 MNHEY and CDR2 SVGAGI. CDR3: CASSPDRAAMAITF. The DNA for the CDR3 is TGTGCCAGCAGTCCAGACAGGGCCGCTATGGCTATCACCTTC.

The gene calls are TRBV4-2 and TRBJ2-3; D remains ambiguous. CDR3 length equals 13 residues. The V gene's germline CDR1 is LGHNA and CDR2 YNFKEQ. The V and J ends lost 4 bases and 3 bases respectively, with 8 bases between them. This chain's CDR3 is CASSPGRTDTQYF. In DNA, the CDR3 is TGTGCCAGCAGCCCCGGACGGACAGATACGCAGTATTTT.